The clone carrying this T cell receptor (beta chain) was detected a few times. Its matching antigen is unknown. The CDR3 is 14 amino acids. Germline V gene sequence: CDR1 SGHNT, CDR2 YYREEE (reference sequence). V dropped 6 bases and J dropped 0 bases, with 12 bases sitting between them. Sequencing was performed with immunoSEQ multiplex PCR; in TCRdb, only in-frame clones are kept and a portion is missing. The table shows just under 35,000 clones, with around 80% occurring only once. The sample originates from a study of T cells in narcolepsy. Study details: Enrolled donors included narcolepsy type 1 or type 2 patients and healthy controls.

Study-level results: Same-patient CSF and blood CD4+ T cell clonotypes included HCRT-specific and TRIB2-specific autoreactive ones. In some patient and control memory CD4+ samples, autoreactive clones were absent. Healthy controls reportedly lacked the autoreactive clonotypes serially found in patients' blood.

The sequenced sample consisted of memory (CD45RA-) CD4+ T cells from blood. The sequence was collected from a human donor in good health. The J gene is TRBJ1-1, the V gene TRBV5-4; D not certain. For the CDR3, the DNA is TGTGCCAGCAACCCGGGGAAAATGAACACTGAAGCTTTCTTT. Protein: CASNPGKMNTEAFF.